This T cell receptor beta chain was sequenced for a study of blood T cells in healthy people across ages. On the study more broadly: Capturing about one barcoded beta molecule per two T cells was achieved by template switching. Study results and limitations: CMV status of donors was unknown, possibly confounding expanded clonotype changes.

As for this clonotype: Its matching antigen is unknown.

This CDR3 has 17 amino acids. Germline values: CDR1 SGDLS, CDR2 YYNGEE. With 2 bases clipped from V and 2 bases from J, the junction kept 8 bases outside the gene matches. The authors ran a second PCR of roughly 6 to 11 cycles using a sample-barcoded 5' primer and a J-beta primer mix. MiXCR, run by TCRdb on the 5' RACE reads, gives a single entry per CDR3 protein. Among about 780,000 distinct CDR3 sequences listed, 46% were seen once. Sample donors were healthy Caucasian individuals that came from Russia, aged 6 to 90. Peripheral blood was drawn, approximately 9.7 milliliters per donor. This clonotype originated in a man older than 75 in good health. The chain recombines TRBV9 with TRBJ2-5; 11 nucleotides align to TRBD1. The sample was blood. The CDR3 reads CASSVGTGGELQETQYF. The CDR3 DNA follows: TGTGCCAGCAGCGTTGGGACAGGGGGGGAGTTGCAAGAGACCCAGTACTTC.